These T cell receptor beta chains were read from a single sample in a study of T-cell reconstitution after alpha-beta-depleted transplantation in children. Each CDR3 protein is one row after TCRdb ran MiXCR on the PCR reads. The sample includes 300,000 or so distinct CDR3 sequences, approximately 23% seen only once; the top ten take approximately 11%. The sequencing here drew on PBMCs, mostly from graft donor cells, taken 180 days after TCRalphabeta/CD19-depleted stem cell transplant. The receptors originated from a male patient younger than 18 who had a stem cell transplant for acute lymphoblastic leukemia, so the T cells may come from the graft donor. Each CDR3 is given without its conserved first and last residue. The order of the fields is V gene, J gene, clone size, CDR3 protein. Size tells how often a clone was seen (once, few, many) or the class of an expanded clone, and some rows leave it out.

v_gene: TRBV7-2
j_gene: TRBJ2-7
abundance: NA
CDR3aa: ASRRGAASSYEQY

v_gene: TRBV6-5
j_gene: TRBJ2-7
abundance: NA
CDR3aa: ASSSSTSEAHRSYEQY

v_gene: TRBV18
j_gene: TRBJ1-5
abundance: NA
CDR3aa: ASSPQEGNQPQH

v_gene: TRBV7-6
j_gene: TRBJ2-7
abundance: NA
CDR3aa: ASSLAAWSDEQY

v_gene: TRBV7-9
j_gene: TRBJ1-2
abundance: NA
CDR3aa: ASSLSPGGAGNYGYT

v_gene: TRBV4-1
j_gene: TRBJ2-1
abundance: NA
CDR3aa: ASSQDVGGTTYNEQF

v_gene: TRBV29-1
j_gene: TRBJ2-3
abundance: NA
CDR3aa: SVLAGGLLTDTQY

v_gene: TRBV5-6
j_gene: TRBJ2-1
abundance: NA
CDR3aa: ASSLKGLAAEQF

v_gene: TRBV5-1
j_gene: TRBJ1-2
abundance: NA
CDR3aa: ASRSRFQPNGTGYGYT

v_gene: TRBV9
j_gene: TRBJ1-2
abundance: few
CDR3aa: ASSVVGNSDDTGYT

v_gene: TRBV5-1
j_gene: TRBJ2-2
abundance: few
CDR3aa: ASSLLTGANGELF

v_gene: TRBV20-1
j_gene: TRBJ2-7
abundance: few
CDR3aa: SAPNRGSYEQY

v_gene: TRBV6-1
j_gene: TRBJ1-5
abundance: few
CDR3aa: ASSEQGWGPQH

v_gene: TRBV28
j_gene: TRBJ1-4
abundance: NA
CDR3aa: ASRGSRKLF

v_gene: TRBV12-3/TRBV12-4
j_gene: TRBJ2-7
abundance: many
CDR3aa: ASSLTGVEQY

v_gene: TRBV4-1
j_gene: TRBJ1-5
abundance: few
CDR3aa: ASSQDTTFPNQPQH

v_gene: TRBV10-1
j_gene: TRBJ2-3
abundance: NA
CDR3aa: ASSEISRATDTQY

v_gene: TRBV24-1
j_gene: TRBJ2-1
abundance: few
CDR3aa: ATSDWASGRNEQF

v_gene: TRBV27
j_gene: TRBJ1-1
abundance: NA
CDR3aa: ASSLSRVLDTEAF

v_gene: TRBV5-6
j_gene: TRBJ2-3
abundance: once
CDR3aa: ASSILSGVSTDTQY

v_gene: TRBV29-1
j_gene: TRBJ2-7
abundance: few
CDR3aa: SANRGYEQY

v_gene: TRBV9
j_gene: TRBJ1-1
abundance: NA
CDR3aa: ASSDPGQGAGMDEAF

v_gene: TRBV20-1
j_gene: TRBJ2-6
abundance: few
CDR3aa: SASDRGSGANVLT

v_gene: TRBV5-6
j_gene: TRBJ1-2
abundance: NA
CDR3aa: ASSRGAFGNYGYT

v_gene: TRBV4-1
j_gene: TRBJ1-1
abundance: once
CDR3aa: ASSPVQGANYEAF

v_gene: TRBV7-9
j_gene: TRBJ2-7
abundance: few
CDR3aa: ASSPPGRGYEQY

v_gene: TRBV5-6
j_gene: TRBJ1-1
abundance: few
CDR3aa: ASSLWAQGARVRINTEAF

v_gene: TRBV5-1
j_gene: TRBJ2-3
abundance: few
CDR3aa: ASSLRTGIEDTQY

v_gene: TRBV7-2
j_gene: TRBJ2-7
abundance: few
CDR3aa: ASSHSLAAEQY

v_gene: TRBV4-2
j_gene: TRBJ2-3
abundance: NA
CDR3aa: ASSQGKLAGVLRTDTQY

v_gene: TRBV18
j_gene: TRBJ2-3
abundance: few
CDR3aa: ASSPGTAPDTQY

v_gene: TRBV7-9
j_gene: TRBJ1-4
abundance: few
CDR3aa: ASSLRASNEKLF

v_gene: TRBV25-1
j_gene: TRBJ1-1
abundance: few
CDR3aa: ASSALFPLGVNTEAF

v_gene: TRBV20-1
j_gene: TRBJ2-5
abundance: NA
CDR3aa: SARPRTTWETQY

v_gene: TRBV5-1
j_gene: TRBJ2-1
abundance: NA
CDR3aa: ASRIPTGRRTYNEQF

v_gene: TRBV21-1
j_gene: TRBJ2-1
abundance: few
CDR3aa: ASTSARGSYNEQF

v_gene: TRBV5-1
j_gene: TRBJ2-5
abundance: once
CDR3aa: ASSLNHPQETQY

v_gene: TRBV15
j_gene: TRBJ2-3
abundance: NA
CDR3aa: ATSISSGSGSDTQY

v_gene: TRBV11-2
j_gene: TRBJ2-7
abundance: NA
CDR3aa: ASSLEPGLPRI

v_gene: TRBV5-1
j_gene: TRBJ2-1
abundance: NA
CDR3aa: ASSPRGSGDSYNEQF

v_gene: TRBV19
j_gene: TRBJ1-1
abundance: NA
CDR3aa: ASSWASLMNTEAF

v_gene: TRBV9
j_gene: TRBJ1-2
abundance: few
CDR3aa: ASSGPIRGVGGYT

v_gene: TRBV12-3/TRBV12-4
j_gene: TRBJ2-7
abundance: few
CDR3aa: ASSLAKTSGRAFLISYEQY

v_gene: TRBV6-1
j_gene: TRBJ2-1
abundance: NA
CDR3aa: ASSEPRATLISYNEQF

v_gene: TRBV6-6
j_gene: TRBJ2-7
abundance: few
CDR3aa: ATRTESYEQY

v_gene: TRBV12-3/TRBV12-4
j_gene: TRBJ1-5
abundance: NA
CDR3aa: ASRENSNQPQH

v_gene: TRBV4-1
j_gene: TRBJ2-7
abundance: few
CDR3aa: ASSQGGDLPPSEQY

v_gene: TRBV24-1
j_gene: TRBJ1-1
abundance: few
CDR3aa: ATSDFGGATEAF

v_gene: TRBV9
j_gene: TRBJ2-1
abundance: NA
CDR3aa: ASSSGHNEQF

v_gene: TRBV20-1
j_gene: TRBJ1-5
abundance: NA
CDR3aa: SARDLGGGNQPQH

v_gene: TRBV11-2
j_gene: TRBJ2-1
abundance: NA
CDR3aa: ASSPRRWGLFSYNEQF

v_gene: TRBV7-2
j_gene: TRBJ1-2
abundance: few
CDR3aa: ASSWGGAGDYGYT

v_gene: TRBV20-1
j_gene: TRBJ2-7
abundance: NA
CDR3aa: SARVLAATRYEQY

v_gene: TRBV10-3
j_gene: TRBJ2-1
abundance: NA
CDR3aa: AISVQSSNEQF

v_gene: TRBV6-5
j_gene: TRBJ2-5
abundance: few
CDR3aa: ASSSLRGRDTQY

v_gene: TRBV4-1
j_gene: TRBJ2-7
abundance: NA
CDR3aa: ASSQERGSLLEQY

v_gene: TRBV11-2
j_gene: TRBJ2-7
abundance: NA
CDR3aa: ASSLPRGTGTKGEQY

v_gene: TRBV11-2
j_gene: TRBJ2-7
abundance: NA
CDR3aa: ASSLVEGGYEQY

v_gene: TRBV20-1
j_gene: TRBJ1-2
abundance: NA
CDR3aa: SARDNRGYT

v_gene: TRBV2
j_gene: TRBJ2-2
abundance: NA
CDR3aa: ASTRRLAGSAGELF